Reported below is one T cell receptor beta chain. Its target is not known. Primed by a sample-barcoded 5' primer and a J-beta primer mix, a second PCR proceeded for roughly 6 to 12 cycles. A single record per CDR3 protein comes from TCRdb applying MiXCR to the 5' RACE reads. The sample records about 1,800,000 distinct CDR3 sequences, approximately 30% being singletons. These data belong to a study of blood T cells in healthy people across ages. Study as a whole: Template switching captured about one barcoded beta molecule per two T cells. Study-wide results and limits: A strong correlation between TCR beta diversity and naive T cell percentage was seen.

Sequencing used blood. The receptor's source is a woman aged 30 to 39 in good health.

CDR3 loop: CASSGAGAISYNEQFF. As DNA, the CDR3 is TGTGCCAGCAGCGGGGCGGGGGCAATATCCTACAATGAGCAGTTCTTC. The V and J genes are TRBV7-9 and TRBJ2-1, with D perhaps matching TRBD2 (7 bases). The germline V and J ends were trimmed by 5 bases and 1 base, with 15 bases remaining between them. The germline V gene has CDR1 SEHNR and CDR2 FQNEAQ (reference sequence). This CDR3 has 16 amino acids.